A selection of T cell receptor beta chains follows, all from one sample in a study of blood T cell repertoires in COVID-19. Method: immunoSEQ multiplex PCR; TCRdb's copy keeps in-frame clones and lacks some. The table has under 450,000 clones, roughly 90% seen once. The specimen sequenced was peripheral blood. These receptors were collected from a woman aged 35 to 49 with COVID-19, enrolled during active disease. Each CDR3 is given with its conserved first and last residue. The order of the fields is D gene, V gene, clone size, J gene, CDR3 protein, CDR3 DNA. The D gene is left open where the match is weak. Clone sizes are given selectively: once, few, many, or a class where the clone is expanded.

NA	TRBV15	NA	TRBJ2-6	CATSTSGNSGANVLTF	TGTGCCACCAGCACCTCGGGGAACTCTGGGGCCAACGTCCTGACTTTC
TRBD1	TRBV14	NA	TRBJ1-6	CASSQDVSGQLLF	TGTGCCAGCAGCCAGGATGTCTCGGGACAGCTCCTTTTT
NA	TRBV3-1/TRBV3-2	NA	TRBJ2-3	CASSQYGPAGPDTQYF	TGTGCCAGCAGCCAATATGGACCTGCGGGGCCAGATACGCAGTATTTT
TRBD2	TRBV9	NA	TRBJ2-2	CASSTARGVTGELFF	TGTGCCAGCAGCACCGCTCGGGGGGTTACCGGGGAGCTGTTTTTT
NA	TRBV5-4	NA	TRBJ1-1	CASSLVTGNTEAFF	TGTGCCAGCAGCTTGGTAACGGGGAACACTGAAGCTTTCTTT
TRBD1	TRBV28	NA	TRBJ2-7	CASSFKRQGPYEQYF	TGTGCCAGCAGTTTTAAGAGACAGGGCCCCTACGAGCAGTACTTC
NA	TRBV19	NA	TRBJ1-3	CASSIDGLSGNTIYF	TGTGCCAGTAGTATAGATGGGCTCTCTGGAAACACCATATATTTT
NA	TRBV27	NA	TRBJ2-7	CASSLQGRYEQYF	TGTGCCAGCAGTTTACAGGGCCGGTACGAGCAGTACTTC
TRBD2	TRBV4-2	NA	TRBJ2-7	CASSQGGTSSIEQYF	TGTGCCAGCAGCCAAGGGGGGACTAGCTCGATCGAGCAGTACTTC
NA	TRBV6-5	NA	TRBJ2-7	CASSYSSSSLSYEQYF	TGTGCCAGCAGTTACTCGAGTAGCAGCCTCTCCTACGAGCAGTACTTC
TRBD1	TRBV4-3	once	TRBJ2-7	CASSQDRQGVLGEQYF	TGCGCCAGCAGCCAAGACCGACAGGGCGTCCTGGGGGAGCAGTACTTC
NA	TRBV4-1	NA	TRBJ1-1	CASSQDMAGRAPLNTEAFF	TGCGCCAGCAGCCAAGATATGGCCGGGAGGGCCCCTTTGAACACTGAAGCTTTCTTT